Below are 14 T cell receptor beta chains sequenced from a single sample in a study of T cells in Graves' hyperthyroidism and ophthalmopathy (dated by TCRdb to about 2019). Receptor libraries were prepared by multiplex PCR. The sequencing machine was an Illumina HiSeq 2000. The TCR beta CDR3 regions were amplified from the RNA transcripts. The TCR CDR3 was subjected to a first round of RT-PCR using the HTBI primer set and the Qiagen OneStep RT-PCR kit. TCRdb ran its own pipeline on the public reads, namely fastp trimming at Q25 and MiXCR clone calling, and kept in-frame beta chains. A single entry per CDR3 protein holds the most common genes and DNA from its merged rows. The sample table lists about 640,000 distinct CDR3 sequences, about 14% of them with a count of one. Under 15% of the sample is taken by the ten largest. Input material: blood. These receptors were obtained from a woman in her fifties or sixties with Graves' ophthalmopathy.

This clonotype has a count of ten or more. The V and J genes are TRBV6-4 and TRBJ2-7; 7 nucleotides align to TRBD2. The CDR3 runs 15 residues. The ends lost 2 bases at V and 0 bases at J; junction bases unmatched: 4. CDR1 and CDR2 (germline): MRHNA, SNTAGT. CDR3 sequence: CASSDSPSGSYEQYF. CDR3 nucleotides: TGTGCCAGCAGTGACAGCCCTAGCGGCTCCTACGAGCAGTACTTC.

This clonotype was seen many times. J is TRBJ1-5 and V is TRBV15; D is undetermined. V lost 0 bases and J 0 bases, leaving 12 bases between the germline ends. This CDR3 region has 17 residues. Germline assignment: CDR1 LNHNV and CDR2 YYDKDF (reference sequence). The CDR3 here is CATSRDLSGNSNQPQHF. CDR3 bases: TGTGCCACCAGCAGAGATCTCTCGGGAAATAGCAATCAGCCCCAGCATTTT.

This clonotype was counted ten times or more. V is TRBV6-2 or TRBV6-3 and J is TRBJ2-1; 11 bases are shared with TRBD2. Germline CDR1 reads MNHEY; CDR2 reads SVGEGT. The trim removed 4 bases at V and 1 base at J, leaving 9 bases unmatched. This CDR3 contains 18 residues. CDR3: CASSSVTSGIISYNEQFF. CDR3 sequence (DNA): TGTGCCAGCAGTTCCGTGACTAGCGGGATTATATCCTACAATGAGCAGTTCTTC.

The chain recombines TRBV9 with TRBJ2-1; 8 bases match TRBD2. The CDR3 is made up of 16 amino acids. Per the germline V gene, CDR1 is SGDLS and CDR2 is YYNGEE. V dropped 0 bases and J dropped 7; count of bases not matched to a gene: 9. The CDR3 loop reads CASSVVMAGGGNEQFF. CDR3 bases: TGTGCCAGCAGCGTAGTAATGGCGGGAGGAGGTAATGAGCAGTTCTTC.

On this clonotype itself: An end of the junction differs from the germline gene, which may be a read error. This chain uses TRBV7-9 with TRBJ2-7; D uncertain. Germline CDR1 reads SEHNR; CDR2 reads FQNEAQ (reference sequence). The length of the CDR3 is 14 residues. CDR3 DNA: TGTGCCAGCAGCTTAGCGGAACCAGGTCGCGAGCAGTGCTTC. Protein: CASSLAEPGREQCF.

The table lists this clonotype with a count of one. The V call is TRBV4-2, the J call TRBJ2-7; D possibly corresponds to TRBD1 (6 bases). The CDR3 has 13 residues. The germline V and J ends were trimmed by 1 base and 6 bases, with 10 bases remaining between them. Germline assignment: CDR1 LGHNA and CDR2 YNFKEQ. CDR3 bases: TGTGCCAGCAGCCAAGGACAGGCGGTCGAGCAGTACTTC. This translates into CASSQGQAVEQYF.

The rearrangement links TRBV13 to TRBJ2-5, with D unresolved. Looked up from germline, CDR1 is PRHDT and CDR2 is FYEKMQ (reference sequence). V lost 4 bases to trimming and J lost 0 bases, with 9 bases between them. The CDR3 extends over 14 amino acids. The CDR3 reads CASSSQEDQETQYF. In nucleotides, the CDR3 is TGTGCCAGCAGCTCCCAGGAAGACCAAGAGACCCAGTACTTC.

This clonotype was observed a handful of times. CDR3 in DNA: TGTGCCAGTAGTATAGCGACAGCTCTCGATTCACCCCTCCACTTT. Translated, it gives CASSIATALDSPLHF. The chain recombines TRBV19 with TRBJ1-6; D is perhaps TRBD1 (5 bases). The CDR3 spans 15 residues. The germline V gene encodes CDR1 LNHDA and CDR2 SQIVND (reference sequence). Trimming took 1 base from V and 8 from J, leaving 12 bases between them. The entire variable domain, with the rest obtained from reference TRBV19 and TRBJ1-6, is as follows: DGGITQSPKYLFRKEGQNVTLSCEQNLNHDAMYWYRQDPGQGLRLIYYSQIVNDFQKGDIAEGYSVSREKKESFPLTVTSAQKNPTAFYLCASSIATALDSPLHFGNGTRLTVT.

This clonotype has at least ten counts. One end of the junction does not line up with germline, which may come from a read error. The J gene is TRBJ2-7, the V gene TRBV7-2; no clear D gene. Germline assignment: CDR1 SGHTA and CDR2 FQGNSA. The CDR3 length is 14 residues. The CDR3 loop is CASNLDSWEYEQYF. Written as DNA, the CDR3 is TGTGCCAGCAACTTAGATAGCTGGGAATACGAGCAGTACTTC.

This clonotype has at least ten counts. The rearrangement joins TRBV7-2 to TRBJ1-2, with D maybe TRBD1 (6 bases). The CDR3 totals 16 residues. Trimming shortened V by 5 bases and J by 1 base, and 17 bases separated the two germline ends. The germline V gene encodes CDR1 SGHTA and CDR2 FQGNSA. The CDR3 sequence: CASSELTGQVNYGYTF. The CDR3 DNA is TGTGCCAGCAGCGAATTGACAGGCCAAGTTAACTATGGCTACACCTTC.

This clonotype was seen ten or more times. This sequence joins TRBV28 and TRBJ2-7; no clear D. Trimming shortened V by 6 bases and J by 7 bases, and 16 bases separated the two germline ends. This CDR3 is built from 13 residues. The germline gives CDR1 MDHEN, CDR2 SYDVKM. The DNA for the CDR3 is TGTGCCAGCAGAAGGTCCGCCCGGGTGGAGCAGTACTTC. Translated: CASRRSARVEQYF.

This clonotype was found many times. J is TRBJ2-7 and V is TRBV12-3 or TRBV12-4; TRBD1 is a possible D gene (6 bases). The CDR3 runs to 13 residues. V lost 6 bases to trimming and J lost 7 bases, with 16 bases between them. The CDR3 nucleotides read TGTGCCAGCAGCACCGGGGACACGAGAGAGCAGTACTTC. Translation gives CASSTGDTREQYF.

The CDR3 nucleotides read TGTGCCAGCAGGAGAACAGGGGGCGCGAATCAGCCCCAGCATTTT. As protein: CASRRTGGANQPQHF. This chain links TRBV11-2 with TRBJ1-5; TRBD1 matches at 9 bases. The CDR3 runs 15 residues. Germline CDR1 reads SGHAT; CDR2 reads FQNNGV. Trimming at V came to 6 bases and at J to 4 bases, leaving 7 bases not matched to a gene.

On this clonotype: Possible read error: a much larger clone is one base away. The chain recombines TRBV5-5 with TRBJ2-2; 7 nucleotides line up with TRBD2. The CDR3 has 16 residues. Germline V gene lookup returns CDR1 SGHKS and CDR2 YYEKEE (reference sequence). With V trimmed by 4 bases and J by 3 bases, 9 bases remained unmatched. CDR3 nucleotide sequence: TGTGCCAGCAGCACCATTTCCGGGAGGTACACCGGGGAGCTGTTTTTT. It specifies CASSTISGRYTGELFF.